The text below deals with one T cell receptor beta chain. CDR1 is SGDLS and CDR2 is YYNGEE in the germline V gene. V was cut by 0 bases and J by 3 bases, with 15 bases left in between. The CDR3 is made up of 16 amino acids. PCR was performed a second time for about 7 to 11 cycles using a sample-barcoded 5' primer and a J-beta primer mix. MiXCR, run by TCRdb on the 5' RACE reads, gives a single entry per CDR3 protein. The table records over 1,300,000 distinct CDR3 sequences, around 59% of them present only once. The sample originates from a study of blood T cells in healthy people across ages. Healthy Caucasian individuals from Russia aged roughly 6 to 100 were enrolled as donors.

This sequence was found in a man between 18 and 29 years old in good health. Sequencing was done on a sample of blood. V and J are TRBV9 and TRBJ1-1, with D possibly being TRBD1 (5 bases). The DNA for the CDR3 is TGTGCCAGCAGCGTAGGAGAGGGGTGGAGGTACACTGAAGCTTTCTTT. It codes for CASSVGEGWRYTEAFF.